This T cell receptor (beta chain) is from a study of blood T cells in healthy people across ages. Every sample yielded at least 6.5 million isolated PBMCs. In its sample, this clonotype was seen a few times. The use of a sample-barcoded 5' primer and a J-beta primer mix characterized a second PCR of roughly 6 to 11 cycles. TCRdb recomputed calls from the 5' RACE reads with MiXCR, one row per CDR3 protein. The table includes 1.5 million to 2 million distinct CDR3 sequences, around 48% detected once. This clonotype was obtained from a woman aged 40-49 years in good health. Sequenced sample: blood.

The CDR3, as DNA: TGTGCCAGCAGACCCACCAGCACAGATACGCAGTATTTT. It codes for CASRPTSTDTQYF. J is TRBJ2-3 and V is TRBV5-6; D not certain. The V gene's germline CDR1 is SGHDT and CDR2 YYEEEE. This CDR3 spans 13 amino acids. The V end was cut by 5 bases, the J end by 0 bases, with 7 bases between.